These 17 T cell receptor beta chains originate from one sample sequenced in a study of cytomegalovirus exposure and HLA in healthy donors. PCR employed 60 Vbeta and 13 Jbeta primers. Here immunoSEQ multiplex PCR was the method, and the copy in TCRdb shows in-frame clones only, minus some. The repertoire consists of 130,000 or so clones, with 75% to 85% occurring once and the leading ten covering about 1.8%. Material: PBMCs. Receptors were obtained from a middle-aged man in good health and CMV-seronegative.

The chain combines TRBV10-3 with TRBJ2-2; 7 positions match TRBD2. This CDR3 comprises 15 residues. Trimming cost V 4 bases and J 0 bases; bases outside gene matches: 2. CDR1 and CDR2 from the germline V gene are ENHRY and SYGVKD. In DNA, the CDR3 is TGTGCCATCAGTGCGAGCGGGGCGAACACCGGGGAGCTGTTTTTT. It translates to CAISASGANTGELFF.

This chain joins TRBV19 and TRBJ2-2; perhaps TRBD1 as D (6 bases). Germline values: CDR1 LNHDA, CDR2 SQIVND (reference sequence). Trimming removed 6 bases at V and 1 base at J, with 9 bases between. The length of the CDR3 is 14 residues. CDR3 sequence: CASRSGENTGELFF. CDR3 nucleotide sequence: TGTGCCAGTAGATCAGGGGAGAACACCGGGGAGCTGTTTTTT.

The CDR3 nucleotides read TGTGCCAGCAGCGCCGGGGGGGGCATTGTCGAGCAGTACTTC. Protein: CASSAGGGIVEQYF. J is TRBJ2-7 and V is TRBV7-9; TRBD2 aligns across 8 bases. CDR3 length: 14 amino acids. The V and J ends lost 5 bases and 6 bases, in that order; junction bases with no gene match: 9. Germline V gene data show CDR1 as SEHNR and CDR2 as FQNEAQ (reference sequence).

The gene calls are TRBV19 and TRBJ1-1, with unresolved D. Deletions cut 10 bases from V and 0 bases from J, with 18 bases between. Germline V gives CDR1 LNHDA, CDR2 SQIVND (reference sequence). The CDR3 loop spans 15 amino acids. CDR3 coding DNA: TGTGCCACAACAGAGGGCAGACTTATGAACACTGAAGCTTTCTTT. Residues: CATTEGRLMNTEAFF.

V is TRBV5-6 and J is TRBJ1-1; D is perhaps TRBD1 (6 bases). From germline, CDR1 is SGHDT and CDR2 YYEEEE. CDR3 length equals 15 residues. V lost 4 bases, J lost 5 bases, and 18 bases lay in between. Here the CDR3 DNA reads TGTGCCAGCAGCAAAGCAACAGGGTTCCGTACTGAAGCTTTCTTT. Translation: CASSKATGFRTEAFF.

This clone occurred once. The chain employs TRBV14 and TRBJ2-5, with 7 nucleotides matching TRBD2. The DNA end lines up better with TRBJ2-7; the J call may be wrong. The CDR3 totals 14 residues. In germline, CDR1 is SGHDN, CDR2 FVKESK. In DNA, the CDR3 is TGTGCCAGCAGCCTCGTCGGGAGGTCCTACGAGCAGTACTTC. This codes for CASSLVGRSYEQYF.

This chain uses TRBV4-1 with TRBJ1-3; D possibly corresponds to TRBD1 (5 bases). Deletions cut 0 bases from V and 3 bases from J, with 6 bases between. There are 14 residues in the CDR3. Germline-derived CDR1 and CDR2 are MGHRA and YSYEKL. The CDR3 region is CASSQERGGNTIYF. CDR3 DNA sequence: TGCGCCAGCAGCCAAGAAAGGGGTGGAAACACCATATATTTT.

CDR3 DNA sequence: TGTGCCAGCAGCGTAGGGCTAGCTGTGGGCGAGCAGTACTTC. It yields the protein CASSVGLAVGEQYF. V gene TRBV9 combines with J gene TRBJ2-7; weak D call: TRBD2 (5 bases). V was cut by 0 bases and J by 6 bases, with 13 bases left in between. This CDR3 is built from 14 residues. Germline V gene data show CDR1 as SGDLS and CDR2 as YYNGEE.

This chain links TRBV29-1 with TRBJ2-2; D unresolved. Germline CDR1 is SQVTM and CDR2 is ANQGSEA. With 3 bases removed from V and 4 bases from J, the gap between germline ends came to 9 bases. The CDR3 extends over 13 amino acids. CDR3 coding DNA: TGCAGCGTTGATGGTAGTTCCACCGGGGAGCTGTTTTTT. The encoded protein is CSVDGSSTGELFF.

V is TRBV28 and J is TRBJ2-1; 13 bases agree with TRBD2. CDR1 is MDHEN and CDR2 is SYDVKM in the germline V gene. Losses at the gene ends were 5 bases for V and 8 bases for J; bases not matched to a gene: 12. This CDR3 spans 17 amino acids. CDR3 loop: CASSTSLGLAGVYEQFF. DNA of the CDR3: TGTGCCAGCAGTACCTCCCTCGGACTAGCGGGAGTGTATGAGCAGTTCTTC.

The V call is TRBV7-9, the J call TRBJ2-5; 9 bases align to TRBD1. The CDR3 extends over 15 amino acids. V dropped 4 bases and J dropped 4; count of bases not matched to a gene: 7. Germline CDR1 is SEHNR and CDR2 is FQNEAQ (reference sequence). The CDR3 reads CASSSPTGGGETQYF. DNA of the CDR3: TGTGCCAGCAGCTCCCCCACAGGGGGCGGAGAGACCCAGTACTTC.

This clone was found a few times. The chain has TRBV15 and TRBJ2-7, with D possibly being TRBD1 (6 bases). Trimming took off 0 bases at V and 5 bases at J, with 11 bases between the two ends. The CDR3 has 14 residues. Germline V gene sequence: CDR1 LNHNV, CDR2 YYDKDF (reference sequence). CDR3 residues: CATSREFQGNEQYF. The CDR3 nucleotides are TGTGCCACCAGCAGAGAGTTTCAGGGGAACGAGCAGTACTTC.

The chain couples TRBV28 to TRBJ1-2, with TRBD1 as a possible D gene (6 bases). Looked up from germline, CDR1 is MDHEN and CDR2 is SYDVKM. CDR3 length: 14 residues. Trimming took 5 bases from V and 5 from J, leaving 15 bases between them. The CDR3 DNA sequence: TGTGCCAGCAGTCCAGGACAGACGCTATATGGCTACACCTTC. Translating it yields CASSPGQTLYGYTF.

This chain connects TRBV14 to TRBJ1-1; the D gene is possibly TRBD1 (6 bases). The CDR3 spans 13 residues. Germline V gives CDR1 SGHDN, CDR2 FVKESK. Trimming pared 8 bases from V and 0 bases from J, leaving 10 bases between. The CDR3 here is CASGQTMNTEAFF. CDR3 DNA sequence: TGTGCCAGCGGACAGACAATGAACACTGAAGCTTTCTTT.

This clone was seen only a few times. The V and J genes are TRBV7-3 and TRBJ2-2, with D perhaps matching TRBD1 (6 bases). CDR3 length: 19 amino acids. Trimming shortened V by 4 bases and J by 1 base, and 22 bases separated the two germline ends. In germline, CDR1 is SGHTA, CDR2 FQGTGA. The CDR3 spells CASSSTPGLGRGNTGELFF. The CDR3, as DNA: TGTGCCAGCAGCTCAACCCCAGGCCTTGGCAGGGGGAACACCGGGGAGCTGTTTTTT.

In nucleotides, the CDR3 is TGCGCCAGCAGACCTCCAGGGGTAGGGGGTTTCACAGATACGCAGTATTTT. It is translated as CASRPPGVGGFTDTQYF. The chain has TRBV5-1 and TRBJ2-3; D is perhaps TRBD1 (6 bases). Trimming cost V 5 bases and J 2 bases, with 21 bases left between them. Germline CDR1 SGHRS, CDR2 YFSETQ. The CDR3 consists of 17 residues.

The V and J genes are TRBV12-5 and TRBJ2-7; 8 nucleotides line up with TRBD1. The germline CDR1 and CDR2 sequences are LGHNT and FRNRAP. V gave up 5 bases and J gave up 1 base; unmatched junction bases: 4. The CDR3 runs to 14 residues. The CDR3 is CASGDTGGSYEQYF. DNA of the CDR3: TGTGCTAGTGGTGACACAGGGGGATCCTACGAGCAGTACTTC.